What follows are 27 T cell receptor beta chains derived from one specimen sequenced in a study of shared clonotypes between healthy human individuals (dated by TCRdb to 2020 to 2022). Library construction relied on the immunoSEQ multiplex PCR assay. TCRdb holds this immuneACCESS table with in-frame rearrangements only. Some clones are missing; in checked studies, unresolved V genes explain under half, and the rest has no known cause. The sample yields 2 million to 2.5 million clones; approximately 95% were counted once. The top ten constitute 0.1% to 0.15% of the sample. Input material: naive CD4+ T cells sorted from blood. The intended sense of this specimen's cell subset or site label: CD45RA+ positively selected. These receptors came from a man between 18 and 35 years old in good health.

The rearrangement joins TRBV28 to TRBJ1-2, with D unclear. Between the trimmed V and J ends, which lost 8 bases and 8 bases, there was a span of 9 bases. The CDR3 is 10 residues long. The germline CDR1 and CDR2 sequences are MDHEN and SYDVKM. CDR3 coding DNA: TGTGCCAGCGAGGGAGTGGGCTACACCTTC. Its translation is CASEGVGYTF.

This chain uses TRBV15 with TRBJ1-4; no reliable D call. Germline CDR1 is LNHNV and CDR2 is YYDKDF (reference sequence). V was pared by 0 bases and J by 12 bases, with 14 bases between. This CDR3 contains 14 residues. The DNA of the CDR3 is TGTGCCACCAGCAGAGATAATGAAGGGAGTGAACTGTTTTTT. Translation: CATSRDNEGSELFF.

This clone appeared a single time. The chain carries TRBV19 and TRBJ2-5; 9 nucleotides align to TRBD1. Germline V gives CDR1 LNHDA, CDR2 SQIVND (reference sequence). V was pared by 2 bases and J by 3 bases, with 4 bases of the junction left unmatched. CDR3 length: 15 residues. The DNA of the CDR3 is TGTGCCAGTAGTATAAGGGGACAGGGAGAAGAGACCCAGTACTTC. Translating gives CASSIRGQGEETQYF. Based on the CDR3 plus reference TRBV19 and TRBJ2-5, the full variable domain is DGGITQSPKYLFRKEGQNVTLSCEQNLNHDAMYWYRQDPGQGLRLIYYSQIVNDFQKGDIAEGYSVSREKKESFPLTVTSAQKNPTAFYLCASSIRGQGEETQYFGPGTRLLVL.

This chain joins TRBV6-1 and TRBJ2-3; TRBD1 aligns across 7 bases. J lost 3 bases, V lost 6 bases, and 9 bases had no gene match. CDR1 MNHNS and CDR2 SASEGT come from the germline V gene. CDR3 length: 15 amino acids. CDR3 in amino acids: CASRMTGIGTDTQYF. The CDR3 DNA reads TGTGCCAGCAGAATGACAGGGATCGGGACAGATACGCAGTATTTT.

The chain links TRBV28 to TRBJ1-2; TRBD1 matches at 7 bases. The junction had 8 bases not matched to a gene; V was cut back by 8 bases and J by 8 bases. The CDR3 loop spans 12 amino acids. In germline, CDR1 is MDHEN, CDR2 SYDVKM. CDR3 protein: CASVRGGSGYTF. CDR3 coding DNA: TGTGCCAGCGTCAGAGGGGGCAGCGGCTACACCTTC.

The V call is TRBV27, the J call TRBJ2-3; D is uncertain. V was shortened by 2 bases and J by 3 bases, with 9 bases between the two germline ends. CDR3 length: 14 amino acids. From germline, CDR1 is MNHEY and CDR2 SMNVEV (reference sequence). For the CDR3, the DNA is TGTGCCAGCAGTTTAAGGTTAGCAACAGATACGCAGTATTTT. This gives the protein CASSLRLATDTQYF.

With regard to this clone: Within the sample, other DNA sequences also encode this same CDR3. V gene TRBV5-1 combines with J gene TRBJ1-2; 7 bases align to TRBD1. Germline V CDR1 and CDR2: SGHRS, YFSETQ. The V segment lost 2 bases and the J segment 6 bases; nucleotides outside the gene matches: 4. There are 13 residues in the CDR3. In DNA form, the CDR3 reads TGCGCCAGCAGCTTAGGGGACAGAGATGGCTACACCTTC. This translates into CASSLGDRDGYTF.

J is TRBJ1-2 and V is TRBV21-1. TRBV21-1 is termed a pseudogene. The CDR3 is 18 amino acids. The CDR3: CASSKVGTSTSSNYGYTF. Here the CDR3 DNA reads TGTGCCAGCAGCAAAGTGGGGACCTCCACCAGTTCTAACTATGGCTACACCTTC.

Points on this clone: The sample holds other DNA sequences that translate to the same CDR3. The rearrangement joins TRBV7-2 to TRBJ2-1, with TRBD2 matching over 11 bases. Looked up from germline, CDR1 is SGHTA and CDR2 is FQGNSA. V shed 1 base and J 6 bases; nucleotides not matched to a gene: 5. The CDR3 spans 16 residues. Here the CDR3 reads CASSLVAGGPGNEQFF. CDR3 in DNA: TGTGCCAGCAGCTTAGTAGCGGGAGGGCCGGGCAATGAGCAGTTCTTC.

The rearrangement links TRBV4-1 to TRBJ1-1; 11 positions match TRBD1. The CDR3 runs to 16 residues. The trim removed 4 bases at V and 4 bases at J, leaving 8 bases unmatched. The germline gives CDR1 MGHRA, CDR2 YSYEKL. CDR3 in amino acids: CASSPGWTGGRTEAFF. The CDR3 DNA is TGCGCCAGCAGCCCAGGATGGACAGGGGGCCGCACTGAAGCTTTCTTT.

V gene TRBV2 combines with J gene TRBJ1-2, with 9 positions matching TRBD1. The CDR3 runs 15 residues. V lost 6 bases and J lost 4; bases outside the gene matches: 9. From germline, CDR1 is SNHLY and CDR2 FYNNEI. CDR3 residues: CASSRTGARPYGYTF. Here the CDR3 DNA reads TGTGCCAGCAGCCGGACAGGGGCCCGTCCCTATGGCTACACCTTC.

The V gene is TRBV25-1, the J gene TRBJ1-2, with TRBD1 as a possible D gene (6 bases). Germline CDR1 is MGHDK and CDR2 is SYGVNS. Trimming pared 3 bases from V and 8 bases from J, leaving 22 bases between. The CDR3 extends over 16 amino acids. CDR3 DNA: TGTGCCAGCAGTGATTTTCCTCAGGGGCCCTATTCCGGCTACACCTTC. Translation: CASSDFPQGPYSGYTF.

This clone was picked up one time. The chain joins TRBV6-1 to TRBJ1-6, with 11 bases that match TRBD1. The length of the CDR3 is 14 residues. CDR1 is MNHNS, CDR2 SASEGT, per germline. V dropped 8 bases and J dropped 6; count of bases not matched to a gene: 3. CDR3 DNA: TGTGCCAGCTGGGACAGGGGGGGTAATTCACCCCTCCACTTT. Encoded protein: CASWDRGGNSPLHF.

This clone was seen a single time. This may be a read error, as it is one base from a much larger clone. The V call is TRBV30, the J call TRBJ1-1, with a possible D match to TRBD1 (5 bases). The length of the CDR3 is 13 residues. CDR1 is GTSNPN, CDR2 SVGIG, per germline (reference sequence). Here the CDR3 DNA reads TGTGCCTGGCGGGGACGGGGAGACACTGAAGCTCTCTTT. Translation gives CAWRGRGDTEALF.

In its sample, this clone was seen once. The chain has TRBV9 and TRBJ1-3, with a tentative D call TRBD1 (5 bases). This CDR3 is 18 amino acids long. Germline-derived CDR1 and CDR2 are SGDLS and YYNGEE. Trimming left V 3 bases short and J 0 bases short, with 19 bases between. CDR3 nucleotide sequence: TGTGCCAGCAGCGGCGGGACGGAGGGACCTTTCTCTGGAAACACCATATATTTT. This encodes CASSGGTEGPFSGNTIYF.

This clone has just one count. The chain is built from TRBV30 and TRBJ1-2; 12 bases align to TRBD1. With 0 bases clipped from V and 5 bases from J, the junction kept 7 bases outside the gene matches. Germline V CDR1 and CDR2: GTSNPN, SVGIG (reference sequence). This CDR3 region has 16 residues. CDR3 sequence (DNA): TGTGCCTGGAGTGTTGCCGGGACAGGGGGCCGGTATGGCTACACCTTC. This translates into CAWSVAGTGGRYGYTF.

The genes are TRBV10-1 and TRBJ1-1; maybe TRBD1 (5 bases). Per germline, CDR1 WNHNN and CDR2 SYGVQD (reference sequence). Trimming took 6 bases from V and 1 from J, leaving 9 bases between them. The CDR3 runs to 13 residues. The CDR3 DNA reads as TGCGCCAGCAGAGCGACAGAGAACACTGAAGCTTTCTTT. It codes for CASRATENTEAFF.

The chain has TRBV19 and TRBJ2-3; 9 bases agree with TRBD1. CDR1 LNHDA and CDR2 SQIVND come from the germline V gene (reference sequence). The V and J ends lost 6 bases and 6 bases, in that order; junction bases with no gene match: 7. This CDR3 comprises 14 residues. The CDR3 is CASRRGQGPDTQYF. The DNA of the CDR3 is TGTGCCAGTAGAAGGGGACAGGGTCCTGATACGCAGTATTTT.

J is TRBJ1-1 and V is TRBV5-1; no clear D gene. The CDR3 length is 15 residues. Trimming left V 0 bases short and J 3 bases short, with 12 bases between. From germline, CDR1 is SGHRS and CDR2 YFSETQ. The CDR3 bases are TGCGCCAGCAGCTTGGTTGGGGAAAGGGACACTGAAGCTTTCTTT. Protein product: CASSLVGERDTEAFF.

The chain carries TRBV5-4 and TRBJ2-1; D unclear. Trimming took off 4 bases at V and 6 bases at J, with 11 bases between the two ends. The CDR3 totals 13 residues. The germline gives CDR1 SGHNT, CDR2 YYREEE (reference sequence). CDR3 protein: CASSRASSNEQFF. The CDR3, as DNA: TGTGCCAGCAGCCGGGCCTCGAGCAATGAGCAGTTCTTC.

For the CDR3, the DNA is TGTGCCAGCACTCCGGGGACGGCATACCAAGAGACCCAGTACTTC. It is translated as CASTPGTAYQETQYF. The rearrangement joins TRBV6-1 to TRBJ2-5, with D perhaps being TRBD1 or TRBD2 (5 bases each). The CDR3 extends over 15 amino acids. Germline-derived CDR1 and CDR2 are MNHNS and SASEGT. V was shortened by 7 bases and J by 0 bases, with 15 bases between the two germline ends.

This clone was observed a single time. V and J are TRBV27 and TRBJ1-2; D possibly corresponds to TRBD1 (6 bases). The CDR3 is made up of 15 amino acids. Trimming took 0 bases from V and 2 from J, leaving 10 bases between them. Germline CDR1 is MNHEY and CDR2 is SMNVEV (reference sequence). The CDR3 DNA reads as TGTGCCAGCAGTTTATCCCCACAGGGCAACTATGGCTACACCTTC. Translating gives CASSLSPQGNYGYTF.

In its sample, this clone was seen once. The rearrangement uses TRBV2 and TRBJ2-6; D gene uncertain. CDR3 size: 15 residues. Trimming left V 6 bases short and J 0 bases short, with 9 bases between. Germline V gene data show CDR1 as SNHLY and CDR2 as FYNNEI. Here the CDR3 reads CASRVGSSGANVLTF. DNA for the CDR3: TGTGCCAGCAGGGTGGGCAGCTCTGGGGCCAACGTCCTGACTTTC.

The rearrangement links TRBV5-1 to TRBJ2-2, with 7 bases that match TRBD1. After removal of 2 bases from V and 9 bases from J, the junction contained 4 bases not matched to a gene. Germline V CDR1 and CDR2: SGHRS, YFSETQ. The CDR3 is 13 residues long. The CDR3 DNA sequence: TGCGCCAGCAGCTTCGACAGGGTCAGGGAGCTGTTTTTT. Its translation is CASSFDRVRELFF.

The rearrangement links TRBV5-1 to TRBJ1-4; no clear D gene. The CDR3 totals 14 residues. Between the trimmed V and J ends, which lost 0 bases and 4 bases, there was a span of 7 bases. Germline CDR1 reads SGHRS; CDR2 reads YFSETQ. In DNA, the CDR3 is TGCGCCAGCAGCTTGGAAAGGAGTAATGAAAAACTGTTTTTT. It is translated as CASSLERSNEKLFF.

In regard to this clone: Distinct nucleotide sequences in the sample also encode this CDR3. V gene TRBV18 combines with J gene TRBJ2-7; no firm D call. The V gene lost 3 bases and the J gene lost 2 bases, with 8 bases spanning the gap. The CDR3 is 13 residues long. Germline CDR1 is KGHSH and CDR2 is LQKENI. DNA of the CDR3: TGTGCCAGCTCACCGCCCAGCACCTACGAGCAGTACTTC. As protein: CASSPPSTYEQYF.

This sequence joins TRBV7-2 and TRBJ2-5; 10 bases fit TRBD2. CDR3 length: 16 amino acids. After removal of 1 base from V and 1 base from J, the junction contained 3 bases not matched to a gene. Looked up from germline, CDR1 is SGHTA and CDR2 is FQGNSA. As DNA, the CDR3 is TGTGCCAGCAGCTTAGTCCTAGCGGGAGTCCAAGAGACCCAGTACTTC. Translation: CASSLVLAGVQETQYF.